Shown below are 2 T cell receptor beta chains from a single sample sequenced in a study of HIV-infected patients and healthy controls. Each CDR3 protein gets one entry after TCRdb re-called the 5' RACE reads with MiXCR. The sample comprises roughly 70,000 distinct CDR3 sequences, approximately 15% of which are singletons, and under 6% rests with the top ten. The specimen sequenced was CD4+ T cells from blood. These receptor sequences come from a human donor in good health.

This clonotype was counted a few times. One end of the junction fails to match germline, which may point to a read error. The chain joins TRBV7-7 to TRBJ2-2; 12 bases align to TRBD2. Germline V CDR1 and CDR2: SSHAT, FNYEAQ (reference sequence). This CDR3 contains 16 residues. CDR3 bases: TGTGCTAGCACCCAGCTAGCGGGAGGGCCAATCGGGGAGCTGTTTTTT. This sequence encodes CASTQLAGGPIGELFF.

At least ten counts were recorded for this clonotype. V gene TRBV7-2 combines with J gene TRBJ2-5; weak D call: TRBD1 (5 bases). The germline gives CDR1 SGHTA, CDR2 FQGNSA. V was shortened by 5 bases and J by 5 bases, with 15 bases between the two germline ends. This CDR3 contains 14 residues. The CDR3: CASSQHWGQETQYF. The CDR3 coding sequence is TGTGCCAGCAGCCAACACTGGGGCCAGGAGACCCAGTACTTC.